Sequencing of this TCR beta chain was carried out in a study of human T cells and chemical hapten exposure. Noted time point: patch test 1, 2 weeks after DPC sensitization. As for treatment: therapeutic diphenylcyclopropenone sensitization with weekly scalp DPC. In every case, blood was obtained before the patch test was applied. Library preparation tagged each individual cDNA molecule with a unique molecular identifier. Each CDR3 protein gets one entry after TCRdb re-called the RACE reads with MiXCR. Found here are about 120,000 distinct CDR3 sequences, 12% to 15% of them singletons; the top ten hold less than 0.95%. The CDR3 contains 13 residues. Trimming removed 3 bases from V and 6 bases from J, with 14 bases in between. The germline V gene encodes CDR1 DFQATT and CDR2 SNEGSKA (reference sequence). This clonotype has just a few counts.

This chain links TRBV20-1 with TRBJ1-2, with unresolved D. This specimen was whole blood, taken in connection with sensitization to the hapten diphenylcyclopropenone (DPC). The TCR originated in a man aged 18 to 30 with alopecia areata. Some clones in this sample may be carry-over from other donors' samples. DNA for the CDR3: TGCAGTGCTAGCCCCTTGGGTACGGATGGCTACACCTTC. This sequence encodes CSASPLGTDGYTF.